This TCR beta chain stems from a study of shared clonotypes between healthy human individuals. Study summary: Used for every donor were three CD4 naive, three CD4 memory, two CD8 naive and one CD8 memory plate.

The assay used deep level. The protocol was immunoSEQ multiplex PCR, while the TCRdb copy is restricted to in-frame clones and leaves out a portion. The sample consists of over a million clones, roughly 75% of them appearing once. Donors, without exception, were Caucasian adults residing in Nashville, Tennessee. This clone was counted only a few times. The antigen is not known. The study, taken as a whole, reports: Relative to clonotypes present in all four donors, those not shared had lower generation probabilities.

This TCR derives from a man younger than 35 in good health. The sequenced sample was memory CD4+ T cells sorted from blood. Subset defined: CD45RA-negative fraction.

CDR3 protein: CASSGGLSSYEQYF. CDR3 DNA sequence: TGCGCCAGCAGTGGCGGCCTTAGCTCCTACGAGCAGTACTTC. The V and J genes are TRBV5-1 and TRBJ2-7; no clear D. The CDR3 is 14 residues long. In germline, CDR1 is SGHRS, CDR2 YFSETQ. Trimming cost V 5 bases and J 0 bases, with 12 bases left between them.